This T cell receptor (beta chain) was sequenced in a study of response to subunit inactivated influenza vaccine. Notes on the study in general: It was suggested by the authors that few new T cells are recruited by each seasonal influenza vaccination.

This clonotype has only a few counts. Its antigen is as yet unknown. Each CDR3 protein gets one entry after TCRdb re-called the RT-PCR reads with MiXCR. The sample shows over 150,000 distinct CDR3 sequences, 9.5% to 13% of them seen only once. The material sequenced was non-naive T cells sorted from PBMCs, taken 35 to 45 days after vaccination. The receptor was isolated from a man in his forties or fifties who received an inactivated influenza vaccine.

CDR3 bases: TGCAGTGCTAGGAGCGGGAGGGCTGTCAATGAGCAGTTCTTC. Its protein product is CSARSGRAVNEQFF. The chain recombines TRBV20-1 with TRBJ2-1; 10 bases agree with TRBD2. V dropped 3 bases and J dropped 6; count of bases not matched to a gene: 5. The germline CDR1 and CDR2 sequences are DFQATT and SNEGSKA (reference sequence). The CDR3 contains 14 residues.